This is a list of T cell receptor beta chains from one sample in a study of early T cells in non-severe SARS-CoV-2 infection. TCRdb independently ran MiXCR on the 5' RACE reads; one entry per CDR3 protein. This repertoire shows around 62,000 distinct CDR3 sequences, roughly an eighth found once; its top ten account for over 3%. Material for sequencing was whole blood. The receptors originated from an adult who was a healthcare worker with PCR-confirmed SARS-CoV-2 infection or an uninfected control (not recorded which). The CDR3 runs from the conserved cysteine through the conserved F or W. Fields, in order: D gene, J gene, V gene, clone size, CDR3 protein, CDR3 DNA. The D gene is left open where the match is weak. A row's size may be missing; if present it is once, few, many or a size class.

- TRBJ1-1 TRBV29-1 many CSADGGTEAFF TGCAGCGCCGATGGGGGCACTGAAGCTTTCTTT
TRBD2 TRBJ2-2 TRBV27 - CASSFGTTNTGELFF TGTGCCAGCAGTTTCGGGACTACAAACACCGGGGAGCTGTTTTTT
TRBD1 TRBJ1-2 TRBV27 few CASSLSRGQDGYTF TGTGCCAGCAGTTTATCCAGGGGGCAAGATGGCTACACCTTC
- TRBJ2-2 TRBV19 few CASMWQGATGELFF TGTGCCAGTATGTGGCAGGGTGCCACCGGGGAGCTGTTTTTT
- TRBJ2-3 TRBV29-1 few CSAIRGDTQYF TGCAGCGCCATCCGGGGCGATACGCAGTATTTT
- TRBJ1-1 TRBV24-1 many CATSDLTEAFF TGTGCCACCAGTGATTTAACTGAAGCTTTCTTT
TRBD1 TRBJ2-7 TRBV7-9 few CASSLDRGYYEQYF TGTGCCAGCAGCTTAGACAGGGGGTACTACGAGCAGTACTTC
- TRBJ2-1 TRBV30 few CAWSVSDGEQFF TGTGCCTGGAGTGTGAGCGACGGTGAGCAGTTCTTC
TRBD2 TRBJ2-1 TRBV29-1 - CSVEVLFTSGSSYNEQFF TGCAGCGTTGAAGTCCTATTTACTAGCGGGAGCTCCTACAATGAGCAGTTCTTC
- TRBJ2-7 TRBV11-2 many CASIPSQGGHEQYF TGTGCCAGCATCCCAAGTCAGGGGGGCCACGAGCAGTACTTC
- TRBJ1-4 TRBV12-3/TRBV12-4 many CASTPAATNEKLFF TGTGCCAGCACCCCAGCTGCAACTAATGAAAAACTGTTTTTT
- TRBJ1-1 TRBV24-1 once CVTAARGGGTEAFF TGTGTCACCGCAGCCAGGGGTGGAGGGACTGAAGCTTTCTTT
- TRBJ2-1 TRBV7-3 few CASSPQKVGEQFF TGTGCCAGCAGCCCCCAGAAGGTTGGTGAGCAGTTCTTC
- TRBJ2-3 TRBV5-4 many CASSLEETADTQYF TGTGCCAGCAGCTTGGAGGAGACAGCAGATACGCAGTATTTT
- TRBJ1-1 TRBV28 - CASSFQRGDTEAFF TGTGCCAGCAGTTTTCAGAGGGGCGATACTGAAGCTTTCTTT
- TRBJ2-1 TRBV5-1 many CASSLGNNNEQFF TGCGCCAGCAGCTTGGGGAATAACAATGAGCAGTTCTTC
- TRBJ2-5 TRBV3-1 many CASRTRGGGYGGQETQYF TGTGCCAGCAGAACGAGGGGAGGCGGGTACGGGGGACAAGAGACCCAGTACTTC
- TRBJ1-4 TRBV20-1 many CSAQDQGLREKLFF TGCAGTGCTCAGGATCAGGGCCTTCGGGAAAAACTGTTTTTT
- TRBJ1-4 TRBV20-1 - CSAPDSTRGEKLFF TGCAGTGCCCCCGACTCCACTCGGGGGGAAAAACTGTTTTTT
TRBD2 TRBJ2-7 TRBV11-2 few CASSSGTSGLYEQYF TGTGCCAGCAGCTCCGGGACTAGCGGACTCTACGAGCAGTACTTC
TRBD2 TRBJ2-5 TRBV7-2 - CASSLAGGRGQTQYF TGTGCCAGCAGCTTAGCGGGCGGGAGGGGGCAGACCCAGTACTTC
- TRBJ2-1 TRBV12-5 many CASGKGVSYNEQFF TGTGCTAGTGGCAAAGGGGTCTCCTACAATGAGCAGTTCTTC
- TRBJ2-1 TRBV7-2 few CASSPLRGKGDNEQFF TGTGCCAGCAGCCCACTCCGCGGGAAGGGCGACAATGAGCAGTTCTTC
TRBD1 TRBJ2-3 TRBV5-6 many CASSLEDRDTQYF TGTGCCAGCAGCTTGGAGGACAGGGATACGCAGTATTTT
- TRBJ1-1 TRBV11-2 - CASSLDLVAEAFF TGTGCCAGCAGCTTAGATCTGGTGGCTGAAGCTTTCTTT
- TRBJ2-2 TRBV9 - CASSVGGAGELFF TGTGCCAGCAGCGTAGGAGGGGCCGGGGAGCTGTTTTTT
- TRBJ2-5 TRBV5-5 few CASSPGAETQYF TGTGCCAGCAGCCCAGGGGCAGAGACCCAGTACTTC
- TRBJ2-1 TRBV7-2 - CASSALSYNEQFF TGTGCCAGCAGCGCTCTCTCCTACAATGAGCAGTTCTTC
- TRBJ2-7 TRBV28 many CASSFGGVESEQYF TGTGCCAGCAGTTTTGGAGGGGTCGAGTCCGAGCAGTACTTC
- TRBJ2-7 TRBV18 many CASSRGAQTYEQYF TGTGCCAGCTCACGGGGAGCACAAACCTACGAGCAGTACTTC
- TRBJ1-5 TRBV2 - CASKGDARLPQHF TGTGCCAGCAAAGGGGACGCTAGACTACCCCAGCATTTT